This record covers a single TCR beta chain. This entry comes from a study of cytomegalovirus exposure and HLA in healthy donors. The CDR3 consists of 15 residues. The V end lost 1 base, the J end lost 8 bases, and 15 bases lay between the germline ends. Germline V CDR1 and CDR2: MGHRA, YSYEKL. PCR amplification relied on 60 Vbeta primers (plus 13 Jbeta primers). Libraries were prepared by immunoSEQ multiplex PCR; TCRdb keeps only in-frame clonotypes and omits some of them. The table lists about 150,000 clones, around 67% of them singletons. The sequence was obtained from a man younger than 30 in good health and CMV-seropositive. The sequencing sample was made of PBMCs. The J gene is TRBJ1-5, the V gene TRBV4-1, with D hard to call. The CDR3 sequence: CASSQVGAGMEPQHF. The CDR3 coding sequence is TGCGCCAGCAGCCAAGTTGGCGCGGGCATGGAGCCCCAGCATTTT.